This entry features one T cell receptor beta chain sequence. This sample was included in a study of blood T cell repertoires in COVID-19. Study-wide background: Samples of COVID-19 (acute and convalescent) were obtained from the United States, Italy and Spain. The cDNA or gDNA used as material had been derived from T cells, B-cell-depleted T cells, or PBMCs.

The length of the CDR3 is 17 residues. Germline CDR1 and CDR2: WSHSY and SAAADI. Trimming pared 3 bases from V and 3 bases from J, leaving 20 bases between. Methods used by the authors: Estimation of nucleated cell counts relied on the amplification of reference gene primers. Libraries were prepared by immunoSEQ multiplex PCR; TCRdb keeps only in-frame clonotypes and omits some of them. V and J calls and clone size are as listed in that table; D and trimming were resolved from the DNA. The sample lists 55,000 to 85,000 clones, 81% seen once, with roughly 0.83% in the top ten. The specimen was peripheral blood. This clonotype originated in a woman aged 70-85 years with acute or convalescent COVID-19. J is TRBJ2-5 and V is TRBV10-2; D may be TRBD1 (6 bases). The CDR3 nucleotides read TGCGCCAGCAGTGAAAACTGGACAGCCGGCGGTAAAGAGACCCAGTACTTC. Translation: CASSENWTAGGKETQYF.